The clone carrying this TCR beta chain showed up many times. Deletions cut 4 bases from V and 8 bases from J, with 14 bases between. The germline gives CDR1 DFQATT, CDR2 SNEGSKA (reference sequence). CDR3 length: 13 residues. The data were taken from a study of regulatory T cells in long-lasting Graves disease. CDR3-region Arm-PCR and iRepertoire HTBI primers produced the TCR beta libraries. TCRdb ran MiXCR on the multiplex PCR reads and lists one entry per CDR3 protein. Of 510,000 or so distinct CDR3 sequences in the sample, around 13% were seen once. Time point given: newly diagnosed GD, antithyroid drugs for less than 3 months. PBMC RNA was the source of the TCR library. These sequences were also reported in another study, on T cells in Graves' hyperthyroidism and ophthalmopathy.

Sequencing used peripheral blood mononuclear cells (PBMCs), obtained at new diagnosis, from a patient treated with antithyroid drugs. This clonotype originated in a woman between 25 and 40 years old with Graves disease. The V gene is TRBV20-1, the J gene TRBJ1-4; no clear D gene. CDR3 amino acids: CSANGPGKEKLFF. CDR3 nucleotide sequence: TGCAGTGCTAACGGTCCGGGGAAGGAAAAACTGTTTTTT.